This entry concerns a single T cell receptor beta chain. The antigen is unknown. The data were taken from a study of T-cell memory formation after mild COVID-19. Findings of the study overall: In pre-infection memory, a portion of responding clones appeared, which suggested that cross-reactive memory joined. There was a balanced CD4/CD8 profile in clones contracting day 15 to 85, and later expanders leaned CD4+. Shrinking CD4+ clones were chiefly CM and EM; CD8+ ones were chiefly EMRA.

The CDR3 is made up of 17 amino acids. The germline CDR1 and CDR2 sequences are MGHRA and YSYEKL. Trimming cost V 1 base and J 3 bases, with 19 bases left between them. With constant-segment primers, 5'RACE yielded cDNA libraries of TCR alpha and TCR beta that carried sample barcodes and UMIs. One entry per CDR3 protein, called by TCRdb with MiXCR from the 5' RACE reads. The data show around 200,000 distinct CDR3 sequences, around 21% seen once. The rearrangement joins TRBV4-1 to TRBJ2-7; D may be TRBD2 (5 bases). The origin of this receptor is an adult woman who had mild COVID-19 (a few samples of this study predate the infection). Cell type and time point are not known. Sequencing was performed on PBMCs or a T cell subset sorted from them (not recorded which). CDR3 amino acids: CASSQGESAGLHYEQYF. Here the CDR3 DNA reads TGCGCCAGCAGCCAAGGGGAGAGTGCCGGGCTACACTACGAGCAGTACTTC.